This is a list of T cell receptor beta chains from one sample in a study of blood T cell repertoires in COVID-19. Measured with immunoSEQ multiplex PCR; TCRdb has only the in-frame clones, and not every one. The sample records some 100,000 clones, about 90% being singletons. The sequencing input was peripheral blood. These receptors were collected from a man aged 45-60 years with acute or convalescent COVID-19. Each CDR3 is given with its conserved first and last residue. Rows may omit the clone size; those that give it use once, few, many or a size class.

V gene | CDR3 length | clone size | CDR3 protein
TRBV2 | 15 | - | CASGDRDTSGNTIYF
TRBV9 | 15 | once | CASSAGGFSTDTQYF
TRBV6-6 | 13 | - | CASSLSVGETQYF
TRBV18 | 16 | - | CASSRSGPSSNQPQHF
TRBV23-1 | 21 | - | CASSQWVPVLAGEAGANVLTF
TRBV19 | 12 | - | CASSAGGETQYF
TRBV19 | 14 | few | CASRPGTGGYGYTF
TRBV19 | 15 | - | CASSIVHLSSNEQFF
TRBV27 | 14 | - | CASSFRGPNSPLHF
TRBV12-3/TRBV12-4 | 13 | - | CASRGQGRTEAFF
TRBV2 | 15 | once | CASDLGQGGTGELFF
TRBV19 | 15 | - | CASSIEGQGAAPQHF
TRBV30 | 13 | few | CACPGAFTDTQYF
TRBV6-5 | 14 | - | CASSYSGRNYGYTF
TRBV7-7 | 13 | - | CASSLTFVTEAFF
TRBV6-6 | 11 | - | CASSLYTEAFF
TRBV2 | 14 | - | CAITRDREGDTQYF
TRBV10-3 | 16 | - | CAISEEGDPRYTEAFF
TRBV7-8 | 18 | - | CASSPGTSGGGRQETQYF
TRBV12-3/TRBV12-4 | 13 | - | CASRDSQNTEAFF
TRBV3-1/TRBV3-2 | 13 | once | CASSHESGNTIYF
TRBV5-8 | 15 | - | CASSLVGQALKPQHF
TRBV24-1 | 18 | - | CATSDPRGDRGEGYGYTF
TRBV6-1 | 15 | - | CASSEAPGQGTPLHF
TRBV7-2 | 11 | - | CASLLLDEQYF
TRBV19 | 15 | - | CASSERGTGNTEAFF
TRBV4-1 | 15 | - | CASSRTSGPYNEQFF
TRBV19 | 14 | - | CASTTESGGNEQFF
TRBV5-1 | 14 | - | CASSLAGGADEQYF
TRBV5-1 | 19 | once | CASSPFGRTAGSTNYGYTF
TRBV4-2 | 17 | - | CASSQEGTSGGQETQYF
TRBV6-5 | 16 | - | CASSYQVAGGRNEQFF
TRBV6-5 | 14 | - | CASSNRDKLYEQYF
TRBV18 | 17 | - | CASSALTGGTGTDTQYF
TRBV3-1/TRBV3-2 | 12 | - | CASSQGVNEQFF
TRBV6-2/TRBV6-3 | 17 | - | CASSLQVRRQSNQPQHF
TRBV2 | 14 | - | CASDGTGSTGELFF
TRBV5-1 | 17 | - | CASSPTGTGGLAGELFF